This entry lists 16 T cell receptor beta chains sequenced from one sample in a study of spatial heterogeneity in lung cancer. TCRdb re-called the 5' RACE reads through MiXCR, storing one row per CDR3 protein. Of 40,000 to 50,000 distinct CDR3 sequences listed, roughly a tenth are singletons. The time point here: blood at routine non-recurrence follow-up after resection. Material: PBMCs, obtained at follow-up. Source of these receptors: a female donor with early-stage non-small cell lung cancer.

This clonotype has only a few counts. The gene calls are TRBV2 and TRBJ2-1; perhaps TRBD1 as D (6 bases). Germline CDR1 reads SNHLY; CDR2 reads FYNNEI. Trimming stripped 6 bases from V and 2 bases from J, with 11 bases between. CDR3 length: 14 residues. The CDR3 DNA follows: TGTGCCAGCAGCCCGGACAGACCCTACAATGAGCAGTTCTTC. Encoded protein: CASSPDRPYNEQFF. The full variable domain, in which reference TRBV2 and TRBJ2-1 provide the parts outside the CDR3, is EPEVTQTPSHQVTQMGQEVILRCVPISNHLYFYWYRQILGQKVEFLVSFYNNEISEKSEIFDDQFSVERPDGSNFTLKIRSTKLEDSAMYFCASSPDRPYNEQFFGPGTRLTVL.

This sequence joins TRBV10-3 and TRBJ1-2; D is unresolved. The CDR3 consists of 14 residues. The germline V gene has CDR1 ENHRY and CDR2 SYGVKD. V shed 10 bases and J shed 5 bases, with 20 bases lying between them. The CDR3, as DNA: TGTGCCACGGAGAAAGCAAGCCCCCCGTATGGCTACACCTTC. It yields the protein CATEKASPPYGYTF.

The rearrangement joins TRBV11-1 to TRBJ2-5, with D uncertain. CDR1 is SGHAT and CDR2 is FQDESV in the germline V gene (reference sequence). The V end was cut by 5 bases, the J end by 0 bases, with 7 bases between. The CDR3 covers 13 residues. CDR3 protein: CASSVGYQETQYF. DNA for the CDR3: TGTGCCAGCAGCGTGGGGTACCAAGAGACCCAGTACTTC.

The chain recombines TRBV7-2 with TRBJ1-2; D might be TRBD1 (6 bases). Germline loops: CDR1 SGHTA, CDR2 FQGNSA. Between the trimmed V and J ends, which lost 1 base and 5 bases, there was a span of 14 bases. This CDR3 contains 15 residues. CDR3 region: CASSLDGTYTYGYTF. CDR3 DNA sequence: TGTGCCAGCAGCTTAGACGGGACATACACTTATGGCTACACCTTC. Based on the CDR3 plus reference TRBV7-2 and TRBJ1-2, the full variable domain is GAGVSQSPSNKVTEKGKDVELRCDPISGHTALYWYRQSLGQGLEFLIYFQGNSAPDKSGLPSDRFSAERTGGSVSTLTIQRTQQEDSAVYLCASSLDGTYTYGYTFGSGTRLTVV.

As regards this clonotype: A much larger clone lies one base from this, so it may be a read error. The chain couples TRBV29-1 to TRBJ2-1, with D perhaps matching TRBD1 or TRBD2 (6 bases each). In germline, CDR1 is SQVTM, CDR2 ANQGSEA. The CDR3 sequence is 15 residues long. The DNA of the CDR3 is TGCAGCGCCTCGGGGGCTAGCCCTTATTACAATGAGGAGTTCTTC. Protein product: CSASGASPYYNEEFF.

The chain joins TRBV30 to TRBJ2-7, with unresolved D. CDR1 is GTSNPN, CDR2 SVGIG, per germline (reference sequence). The CDR3 is 12 amino acids. V shed 2 bases and J shed 3 bases, with 8 bases lying between them. The CDR3 is CAWSTDGYEQYF. The CDR3 nucleotides are TGTGCCTGGAGTACGGACGGCTACGAGCAGTACTTC.

This clonotype occurred many times. CDR3 nucleotides: TGTGCCAGCAGCTCCTCGACAGGGGCCTACAATGAGCAGTTCTTC. It specifies CASSSSTGAYNEQFF. The chain couples TRBV7-2 to TRBJ2-1; 8 nucleotides match TRBD1. Germline CDR1 is SGHTA and CDR2 is FQGNSA. Trimming took 4 bases from V and 2 from J; bases not matched to a gene: 4. The CDR3 runs 15 residues.

V gene TRBV28 combines with J gene TRBJ2-5; 7 nucleotides align to TRBD2. The CDR3 sequence is 15 residues long. Trimming took 2 bases from V and 2 from J; bases not matched to a gene: 5. CDR1 is MDHEN and CDR2 is SYDVKM in the germline V gene. Written as DNA, the CDR3 is TGTGCCAGCAGTTTAATTCTAGCGGATCAAGAGACCCAGTACTTC. Its translation is CASSLILADQETQYF.

The chain has TRBV5-1 and TRBJ2-3; maybe TRBD2 (6 bases). The length of the CDR3 is 13 residues. The germline V and J ends were trimmed by 0 bases and 7 bases, with 9 bases remaining between them. Germline V CDR1 and CDR2: SGHRS, YFSETQ. CDR3 protein: CASSLDGGNTQYF. CDR3 in DNA: TGCGCCAGCAGCTTGGACGGAGGGAATACGCAGTATTTT.

This sequence joins TRBV20-1 and TRBJ2-3; 9 nucleotides agree with TRBD2. V shed 3 bases and J 4 bases; nucleotides not matched to a gene: 2. This CDR3 region has 13 residues. Germline assignment: CDR1 DFQATT and CDR2 SNEGSKA (reference sequence). The CDR3, as DNA: TGCAGTGCTAGGGTAGCGGGGGCAGATACGCAGTATTTT. Its translation: CSARVAGADTQYF.

This clonotype was counted at least ten times. The chain uses TRBV7-9 and TRBJ2-7; 7 bases align to TRBD1. CDR3 length: 15 residues. The ends lost 4 bases at V and 2 bases at J; junction bases unmatched: 8. Germline loops: CDR1 SEHNR, CDR2 FQNEAQ (reference sequence). This CDR3 reads CASSSTGLGPYEQYF. The CDR3 region has the DNA TGTGCCAGCAGCTCGACAGGGTTAGGGCCCTACGAGCAGTACTTC.

This clonotype occurred a few times. J is TRBJ1-2 and V is TRBV28; 7 nucleotides match TRBD1. Unmatched junction bases numbered 6, after V lost 4 bases and J lost 4 bases. Germline values: CDR1 MDHEN, CDR2 SYDVKM. This CDR3 has 14 residues. The CDR3 region is CASSWGGQFYGYTF. CDR3 in DNA: TGTGCCAGCAGTTGGGGGGGACAGTTCTATGGCTACACCTTC.

This clonotype was detected many times. The genes are TRBV28 and TRBJ2-7; 9 bases match TRBD1. The J segment lost 3 bases and the V segment lost 10 bases, leaving 7 bases of the junction unmatched. CDR3 length: 13 amino acids. In germline, CDR1 is MDHEN, CDR2 SYDVKM. The CDR3 DNA is TGTGCCAATGGGACAGGGAGTAACTACGAGCAGTACTTC. Translated: CANGTGSNYEQYF.

In regard to this clonotype: A much larger clone lies one base from this, so it may be a read error. The chain couples TRBV7-2 to TRBJ2-1; D is perhaps TRBD1 (5 bases). This CDR3 spans 14 amino acids. The V and J ends lost 5 bases and 7 bases respectively, with 15 bases between them. Looked up from germline, CDR1 is SGHTA and CDR2 is FQGNSA. The CDR3 here is CASSRPAPGNEQFF. Here the CDR3 DNA reads TGTGCCAGCAGCCGACCGGCACCAGGGAATGAGCAGTTCTTC.

This clonotype was detected a few times. The rearrangement joins TRBV28 to TRBJ1-5, with D unresolved. Between the trimmed V and J ends, which lost 3 bases and 4 bases, there was a span of 4 bases. Germline V lookup: CDR1 MDHEN, CDR2 SYDVKM. The CDR3 runs to 12 residues. In DNA form, the CDR3 reads TGTGCCAGCAGTTTCCTTAATCAGCCCCAGCATTTT. Its protein is CASSFLNQPQHF. Complete variable domain (other parts from reference TRBV28 and TRBJ1-5): DVKVTQSSRYLVKRTGEKVFLECVQDMDHENMFWYRQDPGLGLRLIYFSYDVKMKEKGDIPEGYSVSREKKERFSLILESASTNQTSMYLCASSFLNQPQHFGDGTRLSIL.

This sequence joins TRBV20-1 and TRBJ1-6, with a tentative D call TRBD1 (6 bases). The CDR3 has 14 amino acids. Trimming left V 6 bases short and J 6 bases short, with 15 bases between. Germline V gives CDR1 DFQATT, CDR2 SNEGSKA (reference sequence). Here the CDR3 reads CSAPTQGINSPLHF. CDR3 DNA sequence: TGCAGTGCACCCACGCAGGGGATTAATTCACCCCTCCACTTT.